The entry below describes one T cell receptor beta chain. Its antigen has not been determined. Nothing much larger sits one base from this clone, and base qualities are not available. The source of the sample is a study of Ad26.COV2.S vaccination and SARS-CoV-2 variants (dated by TCRdb to the early 2020s). Looking at the study overall: Donors in the vaccine arm were drawn from COV1001, a phase I-IIa trial of Ad26.COV2.S in healthy adults that was multicentre, randomized, double-blind and placebo-controlled. Participants in the trial were split at random into five groups of five each, receiving low-dose or high-dose Ad26.COV2.S once or twice, or else placebo on both occasions. Sequencing of the TCRbeta repertoire served to evaluate the specificity and breadth of SARS-CoV-2-reactive T cell receptors following Ad26.COV2.S vaccination. Investigators did not know the trial group allocation while performing experiments and assessing outcomes. A total of roughly 30 samples were included in the TCR-sequenced set, comprising around 19 Ad26.COV2.S vaccine recipients, 5 placebo recipients and 8 SARS-CoV-2 convalescent individuals. Ad26.COV2.S was administered intramuscularly at 5 x 10^10 or 1 x 10^11 viral particles, either as a single shot or as two shots given 56 days apart.

TCRbeta CDR3 regions were sequenced with the immunoSEQ Assay. After extraction, genomic DNA underwent amplification by bias-controlled multiplex PCR, followed by high-throughput sequencing. Turning to the authors' computational methods: To quantify the absolute abundance of every unique TCRbeta CDR3 region, sequences were collapsed and filtered. T cell fraction was estimated by normalizing TCRbeta template counts to usable DNA, which was measured by amplifying reference genes present in all nucleated cells. Repertoire TCRs were annotated as SARS-CoV-2-specific by exact matching of V gene, CDR3 amino acid sequence and J gene to a known reactive TCR set. MIRA supplied the reference SARS-CoV-2 TCR set, which was filtered for enrichment in COVID-19-positive ImmuneCODE repertoires so that public or cross-reactive TCRs were removed. Based on the MIRA antigens, annotated TCRs were further analysed at the level of specific ORF or position within ORF. Depth was the summed frequency of annotated unique rearrangements, while breadth was defined as annotated unique rearrangements over total unique productive rearrangements. TCR breadth was compared between groups using two-sided Wilcoxon rank-sum tests. In TCRdb, the immuneACCESS table is reduced to in-frame sequences with V and J assigned. These tables do not hold every clone; where another copy was compared, an unresolved V gene accounts for under half, and the others remain unexplained. V and J calls and clone size are those listed in that table; D and trimming were worked out from the DNA. The table for this sample lists about 440,000 clones; less than 95% of them were counted only once. Less than 5.5% of the sample belongs to the ten largest clones.

Results the study describes overall, beyond this receptor: Compared with placebo recipients, Ad26.COV2.S recipients showed higher spike-specific TCR breadth (P = 0.0014). After vaccination, substantial breadth of spike-specific CD8+ and CD4+ T cell responses was reported. Non-spike TCR breadth was comparable between vaccine and placebo recipients, consistent with the vaccine containing only spike. Comparing responses between vaccine doses or regimens was not something the study was powered to do. The authors noted that total T cell responses may have been underestimated by the TCR breadth and depth analyses.

The treatment or condition label of this sample denotes: 19 received Ad26.COV2.S at low or high dose, single or two shots; 5 received placebo; per-sample allocation not given. Repertoires of vaccine and placebo recipients were sequenced from samples taken on day 63 after the first injection. Cohort 1b enrolled some 25 adults aged 18-55 years at a single site in Boston, USA, between 29 July and 7 August 2020. Ad26.COV2.S consisted of a replication-incompetent adenovirus type 26 vector by which a prefusion-stabilized SARS-CoV-2 spike protein from the original Wuhan strain was expressed. The CDR3, from cysteine to phenylalanine, totals 13 residues. Only CDR3 DNA remains: 39 bases, in frame from the first base. V is shortened by 11 bases, J by 1 base, and the region joining them spans 13 bases. Reading the germline V gene (reference sequence) gives CDR1 SEHNR and CDR2 FQNEAQ.

The input for sequencing was peripheral blood, taken in a trial of Ad26.COV2.S vaccine versus placebo. The chain is assembled from TRBV7-9 and TRBJ2-3; a tentative D match to TRBD2 spans 5 bases. This clonotype originated in a person between 18 and 65 years old who received the Ad26.COV2.S COVID-19 vaccine or a placebo. The CDR3 protein is CAGTRERTDTQYF. The sequenced DNA: TGTGCCGGAACTAGGGAGCGCACAGATACGCAGTATTTT.